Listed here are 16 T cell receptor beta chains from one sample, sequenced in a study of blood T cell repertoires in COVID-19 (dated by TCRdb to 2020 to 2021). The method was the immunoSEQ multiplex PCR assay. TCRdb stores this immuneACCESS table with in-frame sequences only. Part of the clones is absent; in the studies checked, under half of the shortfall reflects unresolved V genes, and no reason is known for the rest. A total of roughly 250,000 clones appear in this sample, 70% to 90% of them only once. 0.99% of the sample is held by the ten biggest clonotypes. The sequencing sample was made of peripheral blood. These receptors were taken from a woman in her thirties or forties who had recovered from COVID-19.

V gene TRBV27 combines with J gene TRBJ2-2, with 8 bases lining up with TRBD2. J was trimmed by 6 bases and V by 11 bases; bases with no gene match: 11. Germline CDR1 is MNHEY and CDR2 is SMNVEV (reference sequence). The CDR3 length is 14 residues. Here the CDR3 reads CASSSRGGAGELFF. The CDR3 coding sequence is TGTGCCTCAAGTTCCCGGGGGGGGGCCGGGGAGCTGTTTTTT.

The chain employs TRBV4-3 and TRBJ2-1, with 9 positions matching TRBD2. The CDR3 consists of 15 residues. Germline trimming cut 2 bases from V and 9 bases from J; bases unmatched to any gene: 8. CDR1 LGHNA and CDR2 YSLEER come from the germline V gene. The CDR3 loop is CASSQFLAGTGEQFF. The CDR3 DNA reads TGCGCCAGCAGCCAATTCCTAGCGGGAACAGGTGAGCAGTTCTTC.

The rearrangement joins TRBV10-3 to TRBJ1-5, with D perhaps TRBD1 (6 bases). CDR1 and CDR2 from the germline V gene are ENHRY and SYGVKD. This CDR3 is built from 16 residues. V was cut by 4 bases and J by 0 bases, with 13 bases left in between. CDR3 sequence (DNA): TGTGCCATCAGTGCGGGGGGCGCTTATAGCAATCAGCCCCAGCATTTT. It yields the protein CAISAGGAYSNQPQHF.

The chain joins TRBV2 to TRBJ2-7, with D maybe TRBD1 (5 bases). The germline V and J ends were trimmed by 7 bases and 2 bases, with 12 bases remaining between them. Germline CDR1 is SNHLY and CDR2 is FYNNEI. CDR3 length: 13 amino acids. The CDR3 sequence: CASTPTAAYEQYV. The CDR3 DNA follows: TGTGCCAGCACCCCGACAGCAGCCTACGAGCAGTACGTC.

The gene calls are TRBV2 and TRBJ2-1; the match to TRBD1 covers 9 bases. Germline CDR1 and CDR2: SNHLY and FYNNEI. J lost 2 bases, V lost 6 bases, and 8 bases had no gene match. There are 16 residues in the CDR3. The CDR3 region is CASRPYRGPAYNEQFF. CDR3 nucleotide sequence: TGTGCCAGCAGGCCCTACAGGGGGCCAGCCTACAATGAGCAGTTCTTC.

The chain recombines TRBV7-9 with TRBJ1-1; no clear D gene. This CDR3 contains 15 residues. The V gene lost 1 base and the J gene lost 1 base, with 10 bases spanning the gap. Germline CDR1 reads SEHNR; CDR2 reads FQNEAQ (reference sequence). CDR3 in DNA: TGTGCCAGCAGCTTAGATCTGGGCCCGAACACTGAAGCTTTCTTT. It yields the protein CASSLDLGPNTEAFF. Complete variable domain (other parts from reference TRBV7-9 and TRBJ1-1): DTGVSQNPRHKITKRGQNVTFRCDPISEHNRLYWYRQTLGQGPEFLTYFQNEAQLEKSRLLSDRFSAERPKGSFSTLEIQRTEQGDSAMYLCASSLDLGPNTEAFFGQGTRLTVV.

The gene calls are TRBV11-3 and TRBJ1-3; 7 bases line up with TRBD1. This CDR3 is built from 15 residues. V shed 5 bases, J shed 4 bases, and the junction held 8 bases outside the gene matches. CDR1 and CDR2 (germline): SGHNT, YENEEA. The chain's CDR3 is CASSPGTADGNTIYF. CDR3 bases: TGTGCCAGCAGCCCCGGGACAGCGGACGGAAACACCATATATTTT.

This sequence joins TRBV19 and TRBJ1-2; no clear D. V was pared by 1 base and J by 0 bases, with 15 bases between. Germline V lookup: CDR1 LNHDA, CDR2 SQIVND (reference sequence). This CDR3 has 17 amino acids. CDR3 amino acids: CASSIGQAETPNYGYTF. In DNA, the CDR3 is TGTGCCAGTAGTATAGGGCAGGCCGAAACACCTAACTATGGCTACACCTTC.

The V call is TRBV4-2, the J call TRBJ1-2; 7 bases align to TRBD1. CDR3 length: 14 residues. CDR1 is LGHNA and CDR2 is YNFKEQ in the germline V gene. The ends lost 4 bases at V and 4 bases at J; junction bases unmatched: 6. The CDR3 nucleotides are TGTGCCAGCAGCCCGACAGGGTTGGGCTATGGCTACACCTTC. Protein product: CASSPTGLGYGYTF.

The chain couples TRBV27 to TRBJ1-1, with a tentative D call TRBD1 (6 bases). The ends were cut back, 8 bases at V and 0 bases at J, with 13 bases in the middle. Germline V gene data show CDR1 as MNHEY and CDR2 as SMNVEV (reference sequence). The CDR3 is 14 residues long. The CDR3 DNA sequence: TGTGCCAGCCACAGGGAGGGGATGAACACTGAAGCTTTCTTT. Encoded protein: CASHREGMNTEAFF.

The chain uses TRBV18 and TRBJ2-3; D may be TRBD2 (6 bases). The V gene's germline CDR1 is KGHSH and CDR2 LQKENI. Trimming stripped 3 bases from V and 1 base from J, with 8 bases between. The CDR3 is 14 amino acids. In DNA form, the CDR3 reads TGTGCCAGCTCACCCACGGGGGGCACAGATACGCAGTATTTT. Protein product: CASSPTGGTDTQYF.

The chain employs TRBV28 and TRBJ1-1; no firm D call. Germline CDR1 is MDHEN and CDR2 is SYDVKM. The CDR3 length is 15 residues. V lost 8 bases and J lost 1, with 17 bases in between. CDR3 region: CASDGVVGWNTEAFF. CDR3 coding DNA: TGTGCCAGCGACGGGGTCGTGGGATGGAACACTGAAGCTTTCTTT. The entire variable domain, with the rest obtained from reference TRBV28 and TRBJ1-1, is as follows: DVKVTQSSRYLVKRTGEKVFLECVQDMDHENMFWYRQDPGLGLRLIYFSYDVKMKEKGDIPEGYSVSREKKERFSLILESASTNQTSMYLCASDGVVGWNTEAFFGQGTRLTVV.

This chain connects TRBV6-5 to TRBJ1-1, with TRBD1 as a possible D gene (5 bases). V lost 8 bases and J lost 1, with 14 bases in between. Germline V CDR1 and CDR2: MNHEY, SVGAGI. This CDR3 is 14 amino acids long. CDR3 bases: TGTGCCAGCGTTAAGGGACTTCGGAACACTGAAGCTTTCTTT. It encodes CASVKGLRNTEAFF.

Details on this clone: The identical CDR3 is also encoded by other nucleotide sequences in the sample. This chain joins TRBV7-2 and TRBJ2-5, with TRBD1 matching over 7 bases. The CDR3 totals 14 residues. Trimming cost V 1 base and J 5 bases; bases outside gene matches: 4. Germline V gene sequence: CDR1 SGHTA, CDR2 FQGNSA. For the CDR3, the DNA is TGTGCCAGCAGCTTAGGAGTAGGGGGCGAGACCCAGTACTTC. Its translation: CASSLGVGGETQYF.

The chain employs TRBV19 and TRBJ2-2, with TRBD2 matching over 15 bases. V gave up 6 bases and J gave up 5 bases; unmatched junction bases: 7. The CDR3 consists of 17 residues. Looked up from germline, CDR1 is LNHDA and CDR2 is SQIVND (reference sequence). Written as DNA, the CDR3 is TGTGCCAGTAGAACGGGACTAGCGGGAGGTTATACCGGGGAGCTGTTTTTT. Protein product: CASRTGLAGGYTGELFF. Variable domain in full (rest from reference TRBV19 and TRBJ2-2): DGGITQSPKYLFRKEGQNVTLSCEQNLNHDAMYWYRQDPGQGLRLIYYSQIVNDFQKGDIAEGYSVSREKKESFPLTVTSAQKNPTAFYLCASRTGLAGGYTGELFFGEGSRLTVL.

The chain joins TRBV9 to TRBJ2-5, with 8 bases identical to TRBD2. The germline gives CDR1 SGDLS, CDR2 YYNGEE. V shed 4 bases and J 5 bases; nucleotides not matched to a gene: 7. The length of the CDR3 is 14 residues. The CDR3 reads CASSPGGPWETQYF. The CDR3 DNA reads TGTGCCAGCAGCCCGGGAGGGCCGTGGGAGACCCAGTACTTC.